This T cell receptor (beta chain) originates from a study of blood T cells in healthy people across ages. This clonotype was observed at least ten times. In germline, CDR1 is PRHDT, CDR2 FYEKMQ (reference sequence). Trimming removed 1 base at V and 2 bases at J, with 9 bases between. The CDR3 is 15 amino acids. A sample-barcoded 5' primer and a J-beta primer mix were used in a second PCR of about 7 to 11 cycles. Using its own MiXCR run on the 5' RACE reads, TCRdb lists one record per CDR3 protein. The table includes roughly 1,000,000 distinct CDR3 sequences, under 30% detected once. Separately, the same data were catalogued under a study of T cells of mothers and their children. That paper states: When mothers and children were related, their normalized repertoire overlap, which was always slightly higher, did not differ significantly from that of unrelated pairs.

The sample consisted of blood. The TCR comes from a girl aged 2 to 10 in good health. This sequence joins TRBV13 and TRBJ2-1; possible D gene TRBD1, 6 bases. CDR3 DNA: TGTGCCAGCAGCTTAGCCAGGGGCCCCTACAATGAGCAGTTCTTC. Its protein is CASSLARGPYNEQFF. The variable domain in full, completed from reference TRBV13 and TRBJ2-1, reads AAGVIQSPRHLIKEKRETATLKCYPIPRHDTVYWYQQGPGQDPQFLISFYEKMQSDKGSIPDRFSAQQFSDYHSELNMSSLELGDSALYFCASSLARGPYNEQFFGPGTRLTVL.